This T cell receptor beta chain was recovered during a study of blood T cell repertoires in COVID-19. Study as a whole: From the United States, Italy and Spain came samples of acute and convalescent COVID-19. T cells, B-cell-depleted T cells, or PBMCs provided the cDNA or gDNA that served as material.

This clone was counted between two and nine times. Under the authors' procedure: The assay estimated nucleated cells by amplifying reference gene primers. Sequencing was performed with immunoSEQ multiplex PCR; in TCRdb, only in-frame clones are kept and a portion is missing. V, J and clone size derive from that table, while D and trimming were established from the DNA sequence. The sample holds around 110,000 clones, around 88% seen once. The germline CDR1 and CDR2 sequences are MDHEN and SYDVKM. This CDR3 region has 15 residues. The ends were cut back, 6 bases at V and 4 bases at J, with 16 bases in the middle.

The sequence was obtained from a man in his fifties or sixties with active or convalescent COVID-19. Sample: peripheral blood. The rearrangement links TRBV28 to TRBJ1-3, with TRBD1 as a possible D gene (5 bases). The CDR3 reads CASSPEGISGNTIYF. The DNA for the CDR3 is TGTGCCAGCAGCCCGGAGGGGATATCCGGAAACACCATATATTTT.